This T cell receptor (beta chain) was captured by sequencing in a study of blood T cell repertoires in COVID-19. Germline CDR1 reads SNHLY; CDR2 reads FYNNEI. This CDR3 has 16 residues. The trim removed 0 bases at V and 2 bases at J, leaving 7 bases unmatched. Only in-frame clones appear in the TCRdb table, and some are missing; sequencing was by immunoSEQ multiplex PCR. The sample holds roughly 340,000 clones, 75% to 90% seen once. Individuals drawn from 20 to 30 US areas were about 18 to 100 years old. Material: PBMCs or T cells enriched from blood (not recorded which). The receptor comes from a man aged 18 to 30 who had recovered from COVID-19. The V gene is TRBV2, the J gene TRBJ2-7, with TRBD1 matching over 7 bases. The CDR3 DNA is TGTGCCAGCAGTGAAGCGCTTATGGGACAGACCTACGAGCAGTACTTC. Amino acid sequence: CASSEALMGQTYEQYF. The complete variable domain, with remaining parts taken from reference TRBV2 and TRBJ2-7, reads EPEVTQTPSHQVTQMGQEVILRCVPISNHLYFYWYRQILGQKVEFLVSFYNNEISEKSEIFDDQFSVERPDGSNFTLKIRSTKLEDSAMYFCASSEALMGQTYEQYFGPGTRLTVT.